Listed below are T cell receptor beta chains from one sample, sequenced in a study of blood T cell repertoires in COVID-19. Libraries were prepared by immunoSEQ multiplex PCR; TCRdb keeps only in-frame clonotypes and omits some of them. In the table there are approximately 330,000 clones, approximately 86% of which are singletons. The sequenced sample consisted of peripheral blood. Receptors originate from a man aged 25 to 40 with COVID-19, enrolled during active disease. The CDR3 runs from the conserved cysteine through the conserved F or W. The D gene is left open where the match is weak. The listing skips clone size in some rows; elsewhere it reads once, few, many or a size class.

TRBV7-9,17,TRBJ1-1,TRBD1,once,TGTGCCAGCAGCTCCCGGGACAGGGGGCAAGGGAACACTGAAGCTTTCTTT,CASSSRDRGQGNTEAFF
TRBV7-3,15,TRBJ1-1,NA,NA,TGTGCCAGCAGCTTAAGTGGGGGCCTGAACACTGAAGCTTTCTTT,CASSLSGGLNTEAFF
TRBV9,16,TRBJ1-2,TRBD1,NA,TGTGCCAGCAGCGTAGCCTCCAGGGGGCAAAGTTATGGCTACACCTTC,CASSVASRGQSYGYTF
TRBV25-1,12,TRBJ2-7,NA,NA,TGTGCCAGCAGTGGAACAGGGAGAGGGCAGTACTTC,CASSGTGRGQYF
TRBV3-1/TRBV3-2,12,TRBJ1-2,NA,NA,TGTGCCAGCAGCCAAGTCGGGATCGGCTACACCTTC,CASSQVGIGYTF
TRBV6-5,14,TRBJ2-5,TRBD1,NA,TGTGCCAGCAGTACATTGGGACAGCAAGAGACCCAGTACTTC,CASSTLGQQETQYF
TRBV7-2,11,TRBJ2-1,NA,NA,TGTGCCAGCAGCTTGGGCAGGATACAGTTCTTC,CASSLGRIQFF
TRBV27,15,TRBJ1-6,TRBD1,once,TGTGCCAGCAGTTTGGACAGGGAAAGTAATTCACCCCTCCACTTT,CASSLDRESNSPLHF
TRBV27,19,TRBJ1-3,TRBD1,NA,TGTGCCAGCATCTTAACGATTTCAAAACAGGGGAGTACTGGAAACACCATATATTTT,CASILTISKQGSTGNTIYF
TRBV2,13,TRBJ2-7,TRBD1,NA,TGTGCCAGCAGCTGGACAGGGCGCCACGAGCAGTACTTC,CASSWTGRHEQYF
TRBV11-3,13,TRBJ2-1,NA,NA,TGTGCCAGCAGCAAGAGGGTAGTCGATGAGCAGTTCTTC,CASSKRVVDEQFF
TRBV27,15,TRBJ2-7,TRBD1,NA,TGTGCCAGCAGTTTAACGGGACAGGGGCCCTACGAGCAGTACTTC,CASSLTGQGPYEQYF
TRBV19,13,TRBJ2-7,NA,NA,TGTGCCAGTACCACGTATAGCGGCTACGAGCAGTACTTC,CASTTYSGYEQYF
TRBV10-3,17,TRBJ2-2,TRBD2,NA,TGTGCCATCAGTGAGTCGTCTAGCGGGGTATCCGGCGGGGAGCTGTTTTTT,CAISESSSGVSGGELFF
TRBV19,14,TRBJ2-5,NA,NA,TGTGCCAGTAGTATTAGGGCAGGGCAAGAGACCCAGTACTTC,CASSIRAGQETQYF
TRBV27,13,TRBJ1-2,TRBD1,once,TGTGCCAGCAGACGGGACAGGGACTTTGGCTACACCTTC,CASRRDRDFGYTF
TRBV6-1,16,TRBJ1-5,TRBD1,few,TGTGCCAGCAGTGGACAGGGGGATGATGGCAATCAGCCCCAGCATTTT,CASSGQGDDGNQPQHF
TRBV5-6,15,TRBJ1-1,NA,NA,TGTGCCAGCAGCCCTTTAATTCGGGGGGGAGATGAAGCTTTCTTT,CASSPLIRGGDEAFF
TRBV28,16,TRBJ2-4,TRBD1,NA,TGTGCCAGCACTCCTCGGGACAGGGCTTCCAAAAACATTCAGTACTTC,CASTPRDRASKNIQYF
TRBV12-5,17,TRBJ1-1,TRBD1,once,TGTGCTAGTGGTTTCGGGCCTGGGGACAGGGTTAACACTGAAGCTTTCTTT,CASGFGPGDRVNTEAFF
TRBV7-2,15,TRBJ1-6,NA,NA,TGTGCCAGCAGCCTCCAGGGCTCCTATAATTCACCCCTCCACTTT,CASSLQGSYNSPLHF
TRBV23-1,15,TRBJ2-7,NA,NA,TGCGCCAGCGGCCACTATCAGGAGGCCTCCTACGAGCAGTACTTC,CASGHYQEASYEQYF
TRBV19,17,TRBJ1-1,TRBD1,NA,TGTGCCAGTAGTATAAGGGCAGGGGGCTTGGGAGTCTCTGAAGCTTTCTTT,CASSIRAGGLGVSEAFF
TRBV4-1,16,TRBJ1-6,TRBD1,once,TGCGCCAGCAGCCGAGTACAGGGGGGAGATAATTCACCCCTCCACTTT,CASSRVQGGDNSPLHF